This is a list of T cell receptor beta chains from one sample in a study of blood T cell repertoires in COVID-19. Profiled with immunoSEQ multiplex PCR; TCRdb holds only in-frame clones, not every one. The data show some 99,000 clones, with 90% seen just once and around 1.1% held by the top ten. The specimen sequenced was peripheral blood. These receptors were taken from a human donor in a cohort sampled during active COVID-19. Both conserved end residues are part of each CDR3. Each record gives: J gene, D gene, clone size, V gene, CDR3 DNA, CDR3 protein. D genes are given only for firm matches. A clone size is listed for some rows: how often the clone was seen (once, few, many), or a class if it is expanded.

j_gene: TRBJ2-1; d_gene: TRBD2; abundance: -; v_gene: TRBV27; CDR3nt: TGTGCCAGCACCCAAGGACTAGCGGGGGCCAACAATGAGCAGTTCTTC; CDR3aa: CASTQGLAGANNEQFF
j_gene: TRBJ1-1; d_gene: -; abundance: -; v_gene: TRBV27; CDR3nt: TGTGCCAGCAGTTTATTGAGGACTACGGGGAATGAAGCTTTCTTT; CDR3aa: CASSLLRTTGNEAFF
j_gene: TRBJ2-2; d_gene: TRBD2; abundance: -; v_gene: TRBV7-8; CDR3nt: TGTGCCAGCAGCCCGGGGACTAGTCTTTCCGGGGAGCTGTTTTTT; CDR3aa: CASSPGTSLSGELFF
j_gene: TRBJ2-3; d_gene: TRBD1; abundance: -; v_gene: TRBV18; CDR3nt: TGTGCCAGCTCACCCGGGACAGTTACAGATACGCAGTATTTT; CDR3aa: CASSPGTVTDTQYF
j_gene: TRBJ2-1; d_gene: TRBD2; abundance: -; v_gene: TRBV6-5; CDR3nt: TGTGCCAGCAGTTACCAAGGACTAGTCCTCAATGAGCAGTTCTTC; CDR3aa: CASSYQGLVLNEQFF
j_gene: TRBJ1-5; d_gene: TRBD1; abundance: few; v_gene: TRBV24-1; CDR3nt: TGTGCCACCAGTGAGGGGGACAGGGGCCGTCAGCCCCAGCATTTT; CDR3aa: CATSEGDRGRQPQHF
j_gene: TRBJ1-2; d_gene: -; abundance: -; v_gene: TRBV12-5; CDR3nt: TGTGCTAGTGGTTTGGTACAGAACTATGGCTACACCTTC; CDR3aa: CASGLVQNYGYTF
j_gene: TRBJ1-1; d_gene: TRBD1; abundance: -; v_gene: TRBV19; CDR3nt: TGTGCCAGTAGTCTGGGGACAGGGCGTGAAGCTTTCTTT; CDR3aa: CASSLGTGREAFF
j_gene: TRBJ2-2; d_gene: TRBD2; abundance: -; v_gene: TRBV2; CDR3nt: TGTGCCAGCACCCCTTCGGGGGGGCGAGGCACCGGGGAGCTGTTTTTT; CDR3aa: CASTPSGGRGTGELFF
j_gene: TRBJ1-3; d_gene: TRBD1; abundance: -; v_gene: TRBV30; CDR3nt: TGTGCCTGGACTTGGGTAGGGACAGGGAAGGCTGGAAACACCATATATTTT; CDR3aa: CAWTWVGTGKAGNTIYF
j_gene: TRBJ1-2; d_gene: -; abundance: -; v_gene: TRBV28; CDR3nt: TGTGCCAGCAGTTTGGTGGGAGGTACCAACTATGGCTACACCTTC; CDR3aa: CASSLVGGTNYGYTF
j_gene: TRBJ1-1; d_gene: -; abundance: -; v_gene: TRBV6-5; CDR3nt: TGTGCCAGCAGGGCTTCAGGGTTTACTGAAGCTTTCTTT; CDR3aa: CASRASGFTEAFF
j_gene: TRBJ2-5; d_gene: -; abundance: -; v_gene: TRBV6-2/TRBV6-3; CDR3nt: TGTGCCAGCAGCGGTTTTGGGCGACAAGAGACCCAGTACTTC; CDR3aa: CASSGFGRQETQYF
j_gene: TRBJ2-1; d_gene: TRBD2; abundance: -; v_gene: TRBV27; CDR3nt: TGTGCCAGCAGTTCAGGCGGGAGGTCCTACAATGAGCAGTTCTTC; CDR3aa: CASSSGGRSYNEQFF
j_gene: TRBJ2-7; d_gene: -; abundance: -; v_gene: TRBV15; CDR3nt: TGTGCCACCAGCAGAGATCACTACGAGCAGTACTTC; CDR3aa: CATSRDHYEQYF
j_gene: TRBJ1-3; d_gene: -; abundance: few; v_gene: TRBV6-5; CDR3nt: TGTGCCAGCAGCCAGTACTCTGGAAACACCATATATTTT; CDR3aa: CASSQYSGNTIYF
j_gene: TRBJ1-5; d_gene: -; abundance: -; v_gene: TRBV7-8; CDR3nt: TGTGCCAGCAGCCCCGGGGGGGGGTTTGGCAATCAGCCCCAGCATTTT; CDR3aa: CASSPGGGFGNQPQHF
j_gene: TRBJ2-3; d_gene: TRBD2; abundance: -; v_gene: TRBV4-3; CDR3nt: TGCGCCAGCAGCCACTTAAAGGCGCTAGCGGTTACCACAGATACGCAGTATTTT; CDR3aa: CASSHLKALAVTTDTQYF
j_gene: TRBJ1-1; d_gene: TRBD1; abundance: -; v_gene: TRBV14; CDR3nt: TGTGCCAGCAGCGCCTACCTCCTCGACAGGGGAAGAGCTTTCTTT; CDR3aa: CASSAYLLDRGRAFF
j_gene: TRBJ2-7; d_gene: -; abundance: -; v_gene: TRBV11-2; CDR3nt: TGTGCCAGCACCCCGACAGGGAGGTACGAGCAGTACTTC; CDR3aa: CASTPTGRYEQYF
j_gene: TRBJ2-2; d_gene: -; abundance: -; v_gene: TRBV2; CDR3nt: TGTGCCAGCAGTGCCACAGGCCATTTAGAGCTGTTTTTT; CDR3aa: CASSATGHLELFF
j_gene: TRBJ2-5; d_gene: TRBD2; abundance: -; v_gene: TRBV4-2; CDR3nt: TGTGCCAGCAGCCCAAAAGGCCCAGCGGGGGGAACGACGACCCTTTGGGAGACCCAGTACTTC; CDR3aa: CASSPKGPAGGTTTLWETQYF
j_gene: TRBJ2-3; d_gene: TRBD1; abundance: once; v_gene: TRBV6-4; CDR3nt: TGTGCCAGCAGCCACCTACCGGGACAGGTTAGCACAGATACGCAGTATTTT; CDR3aa: CASSHLPGQVSTDTQYF
j_gene: TRBJ1-3; d_gene: -; abundance: -; v_gene: TRBV7-9; CDR3nt: TGTGCCAGCAGCTCCTCCTTCGGGGCTGGAAACACCATATATTTT; CDR3aa: CASSSSFGAGNTIYF
j_gene: TRBJ1-2; d_gene: -; abundance: -; v_gene: TRBV4-1; CDR3nt: TGCGCCAGCAGCCAAGACCATGGACAGATTAACACCTTC; CDR3aa: CASSQDHGQINTF
j_gene: TRBJ2-1; d_gene: TRBD2; abundance: -; v_gene: TRBV7-6; CDR3nt: TGTGCCAGCAGCTTCTTTAGCGGGAGGGCCGACAATGAGCAGTTCTTC; CDR3aa: CASSFFSGRADNEQFF
j_gene: TRBJ2-7; d_gene: TRBD1; abundance: few; v_gene: TRBV7-2; CDR3nt: TGTGCCAGCAGCTTGAGACAGGGCGGCGAGCAGTACTTC; CDR3aa: CASSLRQGGEQYF
j_gene: TRBJ2-3; d_gene: TRBD1; abundance: -; v_gene: TRBV19; CDR3nt: TGTGCCAGTAGTCTTAGGACAGGCGGCCCCTTCGTTAGCACAGATACGCAGTATTTT; CDR3aa: CASSLRTGGPFVSTDTQYF
j_gene: TRBJ1-1; d_gene: -; abundance: -; v_gene: TRBV19; CDR3nt: TGTGCCAGTACCGGGGGGGGGCTTTTAGGGCCTGAAGCTTTCTTT; CDR3aa: CASTGGGLLGPEAFF
j_gene: TRBJ1-1; d_gene: TRBD1; abundance: -; v_gene: TRBV7-3; CDR3nt: TGTGCCAGCAGCTCAATCTCGACAGGGTGGGGGACTGAAGCTTTCTTT; CDR3aa: CASSSISTGWGTEAFF
j_gene: TRBJ2-3; d_gene: -; abundance: -; v_gene: TRBV19; CDR3nt: TGTGCCAGTAGTGCCGGGAATACGCAGTATTTT; CDR3aa: CASSAGNTQYF
j_gene: TRBJ2-1; d_gene: -; abundance: -; v_gene: TRBV7-9; CDR3nt: TGTGCCAGCAGCTTGTACCAGCGGGTGGGAGACGAGCAGTTCTTC; CDR3aa: CASSLYQRVGDEQFF
j_gene: TRBJ1-1; d_gene: TRBD1; abundance: -; v_gene: TRBV7-9; CDR3nt: TGTGCCAGCAGATCCTATGACAGGGGCCCTGAAGCTTTCTTT; CDR3aa: CASRSYDRGPEAFF
j_gene: TRBJ2-7; d_gene: TRBD2; abundance: once; v_gene: TRBV7-2; CDR3nt: TGTGCCAGCAGCTTAAGACCCTCTAGCGGAGATTTCTCCTACGAGCAGTACTTC; CDR3aa: CASSLRPSSGDFSYEQYF
j_gene: TRBJ1-5; d_gene: TRBD1; abundance: few; v_gene: TRBV7-9; CDR3nt: TGTGCCAGCAGCTTACAGGGGGATAGCAATCAGCCCCAGCATTTT; CDR3aa: CASSLQGDSNQPQHF
j_gene: TRBJ2-7; d_gene: TRBD2; abundance: -; v_gene: TRBV11-2; CDR3nt: TGTGCCAGCAGCCCCTACCCTCCGGGAGCGGGGATCTTGTCCTACGAGCAGTACTTC; CDR3aa: CASSPYPPGAGILSYEQYF
j_gene: TRBJ1-3; d_gene: TRBD1; abundance: few; v_gene: TRBV7-9; CDR3nt: TGTGCCAGCAGCCCGGCGGGACAGCGATATGGAAACACCATATATTTT; CDR3aa: CASSPAGQRYGNTIYF
j_gene: TRBJ2-7; d_gene: -; abundance: -; v_gene: TRBV7-2; CDR3nt: TGTGCCAGCAGACTGACGGGCTCCTACGAGCAGTACTTC; CDR3aa: CASRLTGSYEQYF
j_gene: TRBJ1-2; d_gene: -; abundance: -; v_gene: TRBV11-1; CDR3nt: TGTGCCAGCAGCTTAGTCGCCGGAGCCTATGGCTACACCTTC; CDR3aa: CASSLVAGAYGYTF
j_gene: TRBJ2-7; d_gene: TRBD2; abundance: -; v_gene: TRBV4-1; CDR3nt: TGCGCCAGCAGTCAAAGGGACTTGCCGGGGGGGTCCACCTACGAGCAGTACTTC; CDR3aa: CASSQRDLPGGSTYEQYF
j_gene: TRBJ1-4; d_gene: -; abundance: -; v_gene: TRBV29-1; CDR3nt: TGCAGCGTAAGACAGGTGGGGAATGAAAAACTGTTTTTT; CDR3aa: CSVRQVGNEKLFF
j_gene: TRBJ2-3; d_gene: -; abundance: -; v_gene: TRBV6-1; CDR3nt: TGTGCCAGCAGTGAAGGGCGGGGCGGGTACAGCACAGATACGCAGTATTTT; CDR3aa: CASSEGRGGYSTDTQYF
j_gene: TRBJ2-1; d_gene: -; abundance: -; v_gene: TRBV27; CDR3nt: TGTGCCAGCAGTTTATCGAGTAGTTTCGATGAGCAGTTCTTC; CDR3aa: CASSLSSSFDEQFF
j_gene: TRBJ2-7; d_gene: -; abundance: -; v_gene: TRBV2; CDR3nt: TGTGCCAGCACCCAGCGCCCAGATTCCTACGAGCAGTACTTC; CDR3aa: CASTQRPDSYEQYF
j_gene: TRBJ2-7; d_gene: -; abundance: -; v_gene: TRBV24-1; CDR3nt: TGTGCCACCAGTGATTCCGTGAGGCAGTACTTC; CDR3aa: CATSDSVRQYF
j_gene: TRBJ2-1; d_gene: TRBD2; abundance: -; v_gene: TRBV9; CDR3nt: TGTGCCAGCAGCGTAGCGCTAGCGGGAGTGGACAATGAGCAGTTCTTC; CDR3aa: CASSVALAGVDNEQFF
j_gene: TRBJ1-4; d_gene: -; abundance: once; v_gene: TRBV15; CDR3nt: TGTGCCACCAGCGCCGGGGGGGGAAAACTGTTTTTT; CDR3aa: CATSAGGGKLFF
j_gene: TRBJ1-2; d_gene: TRBD1; abundance: -; v_gene: TRBV25-1; CDR3nt: TGTGCCAGCAGTTTTCAGGGGGCTGACTATGGCTACACCTTC; CDR3aa: CASSFQGADYGYTF
j_gene: TRBJ2-1; d_gene: -; abundance: -; v_gene: TRBV7-2; CDR3nt: TGTGCCAGCAGCTCCCCATTTAATGAGCAGTTCTTC; CDR3aa: CASSSPFNEQFF
j_gene: TRBJ1-6; d_gene: -; abundance: -; v_gene: TRBV14; CDR3nt: TGTGCCAGCAGCCAAGATAGGGGGTGGGGAAATTCACCCCTCCACTTT; CDR3aa: CASSQDRGWGNSPLHF
j_gene: TRBJ1-5; d_gene: -; abundance: few; v_gene: TRBV3-1/TRBV3-2; CDR3nt: TGTGCCAGCAGCTCGGGGGGCAATCAGCCCCAGCATTTT; CDR3aa: CASSSGGNQPQHF
j_gene: TRBJ2-1; d_gene: TRBD2; abundance: -; v_gene: TRBV3-1/TRBV3-2; CDR3nt: TGTGCCAGCAGCCGTGGGGCAGCGGGGGCTCCCGACTACAATGAGCAGTTCTTC; CDR3aa: CASSRGAAGAPDYNEQFF
j_gene: TRBJ1-5; d_gene: TRBD1; abundance: -; v_gene: TRBV7-2; CDR3nt: TGTGCCAGCAGCTTAGTCGGGACAGGGAATCAGCCCCAGCATTTT; CDR3aa: CASSLVGTGNQPQHF